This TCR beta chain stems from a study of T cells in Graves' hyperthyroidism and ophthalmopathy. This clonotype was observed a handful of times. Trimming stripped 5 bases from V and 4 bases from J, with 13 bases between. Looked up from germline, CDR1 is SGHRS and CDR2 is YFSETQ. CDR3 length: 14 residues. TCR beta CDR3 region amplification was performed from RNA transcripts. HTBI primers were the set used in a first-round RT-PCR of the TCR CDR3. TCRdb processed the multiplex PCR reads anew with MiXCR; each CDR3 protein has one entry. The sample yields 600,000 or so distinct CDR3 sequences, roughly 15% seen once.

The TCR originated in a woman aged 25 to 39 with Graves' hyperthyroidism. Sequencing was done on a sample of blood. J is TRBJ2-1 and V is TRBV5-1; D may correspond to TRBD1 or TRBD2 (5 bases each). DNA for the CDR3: TGCGCCAGCAGTTACGTGAGGGGTTACAATGAGCAGTTCTTC. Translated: CASSYVRGYNEQFF.